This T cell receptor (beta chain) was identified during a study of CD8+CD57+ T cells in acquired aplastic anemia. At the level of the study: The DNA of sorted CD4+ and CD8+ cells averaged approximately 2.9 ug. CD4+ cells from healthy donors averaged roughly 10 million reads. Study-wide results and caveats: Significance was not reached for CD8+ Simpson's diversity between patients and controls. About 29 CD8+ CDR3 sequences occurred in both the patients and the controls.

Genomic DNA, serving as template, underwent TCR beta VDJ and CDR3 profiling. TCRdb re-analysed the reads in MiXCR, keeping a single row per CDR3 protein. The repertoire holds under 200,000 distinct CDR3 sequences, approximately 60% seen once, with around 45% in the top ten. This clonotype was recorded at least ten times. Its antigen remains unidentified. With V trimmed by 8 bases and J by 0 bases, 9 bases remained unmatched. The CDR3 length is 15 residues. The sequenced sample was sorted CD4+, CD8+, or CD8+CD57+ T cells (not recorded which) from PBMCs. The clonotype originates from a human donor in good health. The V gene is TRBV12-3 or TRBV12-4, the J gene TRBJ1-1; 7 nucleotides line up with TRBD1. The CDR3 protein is CASGREGAVNTEAFF. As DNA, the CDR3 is TGTGCCAGCGGCCGGGAGGGGGCAGTGAACACTGAAGCTTTCTTT.